The following is a T cell receptor (beta chain) sequence with its context. Its antigen is undetermined. The sample belongs to a study of cytomegalovirus exposure and HLA in healthy donors. Study findings and constraints: A later analysis found common viral pathogens apparently linked to several of the most significant clusters. The authors assumed roughly uniform sequencing depth across donors for presence/absence analyses. TCR sequences were mostly rare, though some public TCRs occurred in many donors.

CDR3 size: 14 residues. Germline V gene lookup returns CDR1 MNHEY and CDR2 SMNVEV (reference sequence). After removal of 5 bases from V and 6 bases from J, the junction contained 5 bases not matched to a gene. In the PCR, 60 Vbeta and 13 Jbeta primers were used. Clones were read by immunoSEQ multiplex PCR, and TCRdb kept only the in-frame ones, dropping some. There are 150,000 to 200,000 clones in the sample; around three quarters occur only once, and about 2.1% lies in the top ten. This chain connects TRBV27 to TRBJ2-2, with 8 bases identical to TRBD2. The material sequenced was PBMCs. The receptor comes from a woman aged 30 to 39 in good health and CMV-seropositive. CDR3 in amino acids: CASSLRGGPGELFF. DNA of the CDR3: TGTGCCAGCAGTCTTCGGGGGGGCCCCGGGGAGCTGTTTTTT.